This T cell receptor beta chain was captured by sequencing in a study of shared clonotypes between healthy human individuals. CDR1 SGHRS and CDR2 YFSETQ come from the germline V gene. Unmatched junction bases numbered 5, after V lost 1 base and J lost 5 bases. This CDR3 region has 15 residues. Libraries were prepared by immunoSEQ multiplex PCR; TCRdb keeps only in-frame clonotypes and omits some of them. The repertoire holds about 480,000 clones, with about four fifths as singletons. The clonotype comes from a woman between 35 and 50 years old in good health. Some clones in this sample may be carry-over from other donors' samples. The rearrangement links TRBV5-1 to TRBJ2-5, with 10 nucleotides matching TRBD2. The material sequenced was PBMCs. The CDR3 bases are TGCGCCAGCAGCTTGCGGGTAGCGGGGGGCGAGACCCAGTACTTC. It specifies CASSLRVAGGETQYF.